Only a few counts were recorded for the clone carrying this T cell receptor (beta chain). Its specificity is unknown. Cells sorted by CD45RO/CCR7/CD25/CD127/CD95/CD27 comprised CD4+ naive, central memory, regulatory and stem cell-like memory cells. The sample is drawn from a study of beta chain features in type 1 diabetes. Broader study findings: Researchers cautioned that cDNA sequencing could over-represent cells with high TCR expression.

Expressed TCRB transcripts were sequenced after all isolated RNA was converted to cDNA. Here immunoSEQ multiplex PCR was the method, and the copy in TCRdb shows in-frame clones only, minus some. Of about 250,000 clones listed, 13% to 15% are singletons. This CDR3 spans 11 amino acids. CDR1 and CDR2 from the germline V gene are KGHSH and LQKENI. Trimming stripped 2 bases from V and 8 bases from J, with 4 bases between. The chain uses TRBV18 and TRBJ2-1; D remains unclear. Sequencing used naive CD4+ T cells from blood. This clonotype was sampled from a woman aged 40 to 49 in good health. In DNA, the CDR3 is TGTGCCAGCTCACCAGTCGATGAGCAGTTCTTC. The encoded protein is CASSPVDEQFF.